These 19 T cell receptor beta chains originate from one sample sequenced in a study of tumor-infiltrating lymphocytes in localized non-small cell lung cancer. The table came from immunoSEQ multiplex PCR; TCRdb's copy has only in-frame clones and leaves some out. The table shows about 12,000 clones, with about 85% occurring only once. What was sequenced was lung tumor tissue. These receptors were obtained from a human donor with non-small cell lung cancer.

V and J are TRBV6-1 and TRBJ1-4; possibly TRBD1 for D (6 bases). The germline gives CDR1 MNHNS, CDR2 SASEGT. The CDR3 contains 15 residues. The V end lost 7 bases, the J end lost 1 base, and 13 bases lay between the germline ends. CDR3 loop: CASTERGETNEKLFF. DNA of the CDR3: TGTGCCAGCACCGAAAGGGGGGAAACTAATGAAAAACTGTTTTTT.

This chain links TRBV11-2 with TRBJ1-4, with a possible D match to TRBD1 (6 bases). This CDR3 spans 15 amino acids. Germline assignment: CDR1 SGHAT and CDR2 FQNNGV. Deletions cut 6 bases from V and 8 bases from J, with 19 bases between. The CDR3 DNA reads TGTGCCAGCAGTCCCGGGGGCGTACCAGGAGAAAAACTGTTTTTT. Translation gives CASSPGGVPGEKLFF. Drawing the rest from reference TRBV11-2 and TRBJ1-4, the complete variable domain is EAGVAQSPRYKIIEKRQSVAFWCNPISGHATLYWYQQILGQGPKLLIQFQNNGVVDDSQLPKDRFSAERLKGVDSTLKIQPAKLEDSAVYLCASSPGGVPGEKLFFGSGTQLSVL.

DNA of the CDR3: TGTGCCAGCGGGGGGCAGGGGGCCTCCTACGAGCAGTACTTC. Protein: CASGGQGASYEQYF. The chain is built from TRBV7-9 and TRBJ2-7; 8 bases agree with TRBD1. V lost 8 bases and J lost 0; bases outside the gene matches: 6. The CDR3 has 14 residues. The germline V gene encodes CDR1 SEHNR and CDR2 FQNEAQ (reference sequence).

V and J are TRBV7-9 and TRBJ2-4; D may be TRBD2 (7 bases). Germline V gene sequence: CDR1 SEHNR, CDR2 FQNEAQ (reference sequence). This CDR3 comprises 13 residues. V was trimmed by 5 bases and J by 8 bases, leaving 13 bases between them. In DNA form, the CDR3 reads TGTGCCAGCAGCCTAGGAGGGGGGGACATTCAGTACTTC. Protein sequence: CASSLGGGDIQYF.

This chain connects TRBV18 to TRBJ1-2; tentatively, D is TRBD1 (5 bases). The CDR3 is 17 amino acids. Germline V CDR1 and CDR2: KGHSH, LQKENI. V gave up 1 base and J gave up 0 bases, with 15 bases separating them. This CDR3 reads CASSPLRGTQANYGYTF. Here the CDR3 DNA reads TGTGCCAGCTCACCACTCCGGGGGACCCAAGCTAACTATGGCTACACCTTC. Using reference TRBV18 and TRBJ1-2 for the parts outside the CDR3, the full variable domain is NAGVMQNPRHLVRRRGQEARLRCSPMKGHSHVYWYRQLPEEGLKFMVYLQKENIIDESGMPKERFSAEFPKEGPSILRIQQVVRGDSAAYFCASSPLRGTQANYGYTFGSGTRLTVV.

The chain is built from TRBV5-1 and TRBJ1-1; TRBD1 might be the D (6 bases). V lost 2 bases, J lost 6 bases, and 14 bases lay in between. The CDR3 is made up of 14 amino acids. The germline gives CDR1 SGHRS, CDR2 YFSETQ. CDR3 sequence: CASSFTGTAAEAFF. In nucleotides, the CDR3 is TGCGCCAGCAGCTTTACAGGGACCGCCGCTGAAGCTTTCTTT.

The chain uses TRBV7-2 and TRBJ2-3; TRBD1 is a possible D gene (6 bases). Trimming took 10 bases from V and 2 from J, leaving 10 bases between them. From germline, CDR1 is SGHTA and CDR2 FQGNSA. This CDR3 spans 12 amino acids. The CDR3 bases are TGTGCCACAGGGGCCTTCACAGATACGCAGTATTTT. The encoded protein is CATGAFTDTQYF.

This clone is medium-sized within its sample. V gene TRBV2 combines with J gene TRBJ1-2; the D gene is possibly TRBD1 (5 bases). CDR1 SNHLY and CDR2 FYNNEI come from the germline V gene. This CDR3 is built from 15 residues. Trimming shortened V by 3 bases and J by 5 bases, and 16 bases separated the two germline ends. The CDR3 DNA is TGTGCCAGCAGTGACGAGTCAGGGCGCGCTTATGGCTACACCTTC. Its protein product is CASSDESGRAYGYTF. Based on the CDR3 plus reference TRBV2 and TRBJ1-2, the full variable domain is EPEVTQTPSHQVTQMGQEVILRCVPISNHLYFYWYRQILGQKVEFLVSFYNNEISEKSEIFDDQFSVERPDGSNFTLKIRSTKLEDSAMYFCASSDESGRAYGYTFGSGTRLTVV.

The chain is built from TRBV30 and TRBJ2-5; TRBD1 is a possible D gene (5 bases). The germline V and J ends were trimmed by 1 base and 7 bases, with 22 bases remaining between them. The CDR3 sequence is 16 residues long. The germline gives CDR1 GTSNPN, CDR2 SVGIG (reference sequence). The CDR3 DNA follows: TGTGCCTGGAGTGACCGGGTTCCAGGGATAATCGGGACCCAGTACTTC. This translates into CAWSDRVPGIIGTQYF. Based on the CDR3 plus reference TRBV30 and TRBJ2-5, the full variable domain is SQTIHQWPATLVQPVGSPLSLECTVEGTSNPNLYWYRQAAGRGLQLLFYSVGIGQISSEVPQNLSASRPQDRQFILSSKKLLLSDSGFYLCAWSDRVPGIIGTQYFGPGTRLLVL.

The chain uses TRBV6-1 and TRBJ1-1, with D uncertain. Trimming removed 3 bases from V and 13 bases from J, with 18 bases in between. The V gene's germline CDR1 is MNHNS and CDR2 SASEGT. This CDR3 region has 13 residues. CDR3 region: CASSEAGPGVGFF. The CDR3 coding sequence is TGTGCCAGCAGTGAGGCTGGGCCGGGAGTAGGTTTCTTT.

The rearrangement uses TRBV5-1 and TRBJ2-3; a weak D match, TRBD1 (6 bases). From germline, CDR1 is SGHRS and CDR2 YFSETQ. The CDR3 spans 16 residues. The V end was cut by 0 bases, the J end by 0 bases, with 11 bases between. In DNA, the CDR3 is TGCGCCAGCAGCTTGGCGACAGGTACCAGCACAGATACGCAGTATTTT. It yields the protein CASSLATGTSTDTQYF.

The chain joins TRBV30 to TRBJ1-1; 7 bases align to TRBD1. The CDR3 covers 13 residues. Germline assignment: CDR1 GTSNPN and CDR2 SVGIG (reference sequence). V lost 8 bases and J lost 1; bases outside the gene matches: 7. CDR3 nucleotide sequence: TGTGCCCGCGCCGACAGGGCGAACACTGAAGCTTTCTTT. Translating it yields CARADRANTEAFF.

This clone was observed once. J is TRBJ2-5 and V is TRBV27, with D perhaps matching TRBD1 or TRBD2 (6 bases each). The CDR3 length is 15 residues. Germline CDR1 and CDR2: MNHEY and SMNVEV (reference sequence). The germline V and J ends were trimmed by 0 bases and 3 bases, with 11 bases remaining between them. CDR3 nucleotides: TGTGCCAGCAGTTTATCTAGGGGGGAGGAAGAGACCCAGTACTTC. It encodes CASSLSRGEEETQYF.

This clone occurred a few times. The chain joins TRBV14 to TRBJ2-2; D remains ambiguous. V shed 3 bases and J shed 3 bases, with 8 bases lying between them. This CDR3 has 14 residues. CDR1 SGHDN and CDR2 FVKESK come from the germline V gene. Here the CDR3 reads CASSQPGYTGELFF. For the CDR3, the DNA is TGTGCCAGCAGCCAGCCCGGATACACCGGGGAGCTGTTTTTT.

V and J are TRBV6-5 and TRBJ1-6; D not certain. CDR1 MNHEY and CDR2 SVGAGI come from the germline V gene. The CDR3 runs to 14 residues. V was pared by 7 bases and J by 9 bases, with 16 bases between. CDR3 amino acids: CASTVRPMLSPLHF. The CDR3 bases are TGTGCCAGCACGGTCCGGCCCATGCTTTCACCCCTCCACTTT.

V is TRBV5-1 and J is TRBJ2-1, with 9 bases matching TRBD1. Per germline, CDR1 SGHRS and CDR2 YFSETQ. Trimming took 4 bases from V and 1 from J; bases not matched to a gene: 6. The CDR3 covers 16 residues. CDR3 in amino acids: CASSRSGTGSYNEQFF. The CDR3 nucleotides read TGCGCCAGCAGCCGATCCGGGACAGGGTCCTACAATGAGCAGTTCTTC.

The V and J genes are TRBV6-6 and TRBJ1-4, with 10 bases fitting TRBD1. The length of the CDR3 is 14 residues. CDR1 is MNHNY and CDR2 is SVGAGI in the germline V gene (reference sequence). J gave up 7 bases and V 6 bases, and 5 bases lay outside the gene matches. The CDR3 DNA follows: TGTGCCAGCAGGCCGACAGGGGGCGGTGAAAAACTGTTTTTT. Translated: CASRPTGGGEKLFF.

The chain employs TRBV18 and TRBJ2-7, with 8 bases matching TRBD1. Germline lookup yields CDR1 KGHSH and CDR2 LQKENI. There are 14 residues in the CDR3. J lost 3 bases, V lost 2 bases, and 3 bases had no gene match. The CDR3 DNA sequence: TGTGCCAGCTCACCAGGGGACAGGATCTACGAGCAGTACTTC. This encodes CASSPGDRIYEQYF.

In the case of this clone: A read error may produce the germline difference seen at one junction end. The chain is built from TRBV7-2 and TRBJ1-2, with D unresolved. This CDR3 spans 12 amino acids. Germline V lookup: CDR1 SGHTA, CDR2 FQGNSA. Here the CDR3 reads CASSLVTGRLCF. CDR3 DNA: TGTGCCAGCAGCTTAGTGACGGGTCGGTTGTGCTTC.